Listed below are T cell receptor beta chains from one sample, sequenced in a study of cytomegalovirus exposure and HLA in healthy donors. Assay used: immunoSEQ multiplex PCR; TCRdb lists only in-frame clones, some missing. This table holds 100,000 to 150,000 clones, about four fifths found once. Sequencing was carried out using PBMCs. The receptors originated from a woman aged 50 to 65 in good health and CMV-seropositive. Both conserved end residues are trimmed from each CDR3.

j_gene	v_gene	CDR3aa
TRBJ1-5	TRBV6-6	ASGHSNQPQH
TRBJ2-2	TRBV4-3	ASSHRLADTGELF
TRBJ1-2	TRBV4-3	ASSQGYREGYGYT
TRBJ2-5	TRBV2	ASTYQETQY
TRBJ1-3	TRBV6-5	ASSYGSSGNTIY
TRBJ2-1	TRBV19	ASTKDRDRWYNEQF
TRBJ2-7	TRBV27	ASGGGAGPYEQY
TRBJ1-6	TRBV5-1	ASSLGQGTSPLH
TRBJ2-2	TRBV7-9	ASPMARGRNTGELF
NA	TRBV28	ASSPAGGYGHNEQY
TRBJ2-7	TRBV30	AWRRLDEQY
TRBJ2-7	TRBV25-1	ASSGVAAEGGRYEQY
TRBJ1-5	TRBV5-4	ASSCGGEPQH
TRBJ2-1	TRBV18	ASSPRVSSYNEQF
TRBJ1-2	TRBV4-3	ASSQGDRAGYYGYT
TRBJ2-5	TRBV13	ASSLTGEETQY
TRBJ2-1	TRBV9	ASSVPGGAYNEQF
TRBJ2-7	TRBV5-1	ASSSSDRGEQY
TRBJ2-7	TRBV9	ASSPGQGYEQY
TRBJ2-7	TRBV5-6	ASSSTGQTYEQY
TRBJ1-1	TRBV4-2	ASSQDPSEAF
TRBJ2-5	TRBV5-1	ASSLIAGAETQY
TRBJ2-5	TRBV5-1	ASSQQGMETQY
TRBJ2-3	TRBV18	ASSPLAPAGYTDTQY
TRBJ1-1	TRBV4-3	ASSRDRNTEAF
TRBJ2-7	TRBV7-8	ASSLEGQHYEQY